This TCR beta chain comes out of a study of cytomegalovirus exposure and HLA in healthy donors. Whole-study findings and limits: Reported results showed that the classifier diagnosed cytomegalovirus status with high specificity and sensitivity. Confirmation was obtained in vitro that a few CMV-associated chains are specific for CMV antigens. Investigators reported over 150 TCR beta chains as tied to cytomegalovirus.

About this clone itself: Its antigen remains unknown.

Sequencing was performed with immunoSEQ multiplex PCR; in TCRdb, only in-frame clones are kept and a portion is missing. The repertoire holds roughly 200,000 clones, with roughly 86% as singletons. The germline V gene has CDR1 SGHVS and CDR2 FNYEAQ. The CDR3 totals 16 residues. Germline trimming cut 5 bases from V and 0 bases from J; bases unmatched to any gene: 9. The donors were members of the roughly 120-subject validation cohort (separate from the approximately 670-subject first cohort). This TCR derives from a man aged 30 to 45 in good health and CMV-seropositive. Sequenced input: PBMCs. This chain links TRBV7-6 with TRBJ1-1; 7 bases line up with TRBD1. The CDR3 protein is CASSARGGGMNTEAFF. CDR3 sequence (DNA): TGTGCCAGCAGCGCCAGGGGGGGAGGGATGAACACTGAAGCTTTCTTT.